A single sample gave rise to the 10 T cell receptor beta chains below, sequenced in a study of long-term antiretroviral therapy in people with HIV. It was version v3.0 of the immunoSEQ assay that was run at survey level. Profiled with immunoSEQ multiplex PCR; TCRdb holds only in-frame clones, not every one. The data hold 15,000 to 20,000 clones, with approximately 78% observed a single time. The sequencing here drew on unsorted PBMCs, taken 0.3 years after starting antiretroviral therapy. Receptors originate from a man aged 18-30 years with HIV.

This sequence joins TRBV25-1 and TRBJ1-6; 10 nucleotides match TRBD1. Germline CDR1 reads MGHDK; CDR2 reads SYGVNS. The CDR3 is 14 residues long. V shed 5 bases, J shed 10 bases, and the junction held 5 bases outside the gene matches. The CDR3 bases are TGTGCCAGCAGTCCGACAGGGGGCGACTCACCCCTCCACTTT. It is translated as CASSPTGGDSPLHF.

The V call is TRBV7-8, the J call TRBJ1-5, with 9 nucleotides matching TRBD1. V gave up 2 bases and J gave up 0 bases; unmatched junction bases: 8. CDR1 is SGHVS and CDR2 is FQNEAQ in the germline V gene. The CDR3 spans 18 residues. In nucleotides, the CDR3 is TGTGCCAGCAGCTTATCGACAGGGGGTTTTGATAGCAATCAGCCCCAGCATTTT. This sequence encodes CASSLSTGGFDSNQPQHF.

The V gene is TRBV7-9, the J gene TRBJ2-5; 11 bases fit TRBD2. Losses at the gene ends were 4 bases for V and 5 bases for J; bases not matched to a gene: 6. This CDR3 is built from 15 residues. Germline values: CDR1 SEHNR, CDR2 FQNEAQ (reference sequence). The chain's CDR3 is CASSSVAGGPETQYF. CDR3 in DNA: TGTGCCAGCAGCTCAGTAGCGGGGGGGCCCGAGACCCAGTACTTC.

V gene TRBV6-1 combines with J gene TRBJ2-7; maybe TRBD2 (6 bases). The germline CDR1 and CDR2 sequences are MNHNS and SASEGT. The CDR3 length is 14 residues. V lost 2 bases and J lost 6, with 14 bases in between. DNA of the CDR3: TGTGCCAGCAGTGAAACCCCGGAGGGTGCCGAGCAGTACTTC. Amino acid sequence: CASSETPEGAEQYF.

The rearrangement uses TRBV28 and TRBJ1-5, with D unresolved. Germline V gene lookup returns CDR1 MDHEN and CDR2 SYDVKM. This CDR3 is built from 16 residues. The germline V and J ends were trimmed by 6 bases and 6 bases, with 21 bases remaining between them. CDR3 nucleotides: TGTGCCAGCAGGCCCCGGCGGACCGCTACGGGTCAGCCCCAGCATTTT. Protein sequence: CASRPRRTATGQPQHF.

This clone was found once. The J gene is TRBJ1-2, the V gene TRBV9; D may be TRBD1 (5 bases). CDR1 and CDR2 from the germline V gene are SGDLS and YYNGEE. There are 14 residues in the CDR3. V lost 4 bases and J lost 3, with 13 bases in between. The CDR3 coding sequence is TGTGCCAGCAGCCCCGCGGGGCCCTACTATGGCTACACCTTC. Translated: CASSPAGPYYGYTF.

This clone was recorded only once. This chain connects TRBV10-2 to TRBJ1-6; D gene ambiguous. CDR3 length: 13 amino acids. Germline CDR1 and CDR2: WSHSY and SAAADI. V dropped 7 bases and J dropped 7 bases, with 11 bases sitting between them. The CDR3 is CASTGLRNSPLHF. In nucleotides, the CDR3 is TGCGCCAGCACGGGCCTTCGGAATTCACCCCTCCACTTT.

The chain couples TRBV6-5 to TRBJ1-2; D is ambiguous. Trimming stripped 6 bases from V and 0 bases from J, with 8 bases between. This CDR3 has 13 amino acids. Germline CDR1 and CDR2: MNHEY and SVGAGI. Written as DNA, the CDR3 is TGTGCCAGCAGGTTGGGAGCTAACTATGGCTACACCTTC. Translating gives CASRLGANYGYTF.

The V call is TRBV21-1, the J call TRBJ2-2. TRBV21-1 is recorded as a pseudogene. The CDR3 runs to 15 residues. The CDR3 reads CASSKVRTFTGELFF. The DNA for the CDR3 is TGTGCCAGCAGCAAAGTCAGGACCTTCACCGGGGAGCTGTTTTTT.

This clone turned up a few times. This chain links TRBV4-1 with TRBJ1-4, with D perhaps TRBD1 (5 bases). This CDR3 contains 16 residues. The V gene's germline CDR1 is MGHRA and CDR2 YSYEKL. Trimming stripped 4 bases from V and 3 bases from J, with 15 bases between. CDR3 in DNA: TGCGCCAGCAGCCCCAGGGTGGCCGCGGCTAATGAAAAACTGTTTTTT. This sequence encodes CASSPRVAAANEKLFF.